This T cell receptor (beta chain) was retrieved from a study of shared clonotypes between healthy human individuals. Overall study findings and caveats: Roughly 4.6% of naive CD4 clonotypes were common to a handful of donors.

As regards this clone: Antigen: not known.

V shed 5 bases and J 7 bases; nucleotides not matched to a gene: 3. The CDR3 extends over 13 amino acids. Germline V CDR1 and CDR2: MDHEN, SYDVKM. Generated by immunoSEQ multiplex PCR, the TCRdb table keeps only in-frame clones and is missing some. This table holds about 1.5 million clones, approximately 96% found once. Sequenced material: naive CD4+ T cells sorted from blood. Documented subset: CD45RA+ positively selected. The V gene is TRBV28, the J gene TRBJ2-2; 8 nucleotides agree with TRBD2. This receptor was taken from a man aged 25-45 years in good health. The CDR3 protein is CASSRGGRGELFF. DNA for the CDR3: TGTGCCAGCAGTCGGGGGGGCCGCGGGGAGCTGTTTTTT.